This record looks at one T cell receptor (beta chain) sequence and its context. The antigen remains unidentified. The data were obtained in a study of T cell responses to AZD1222 COVID-19 vaccine. Whole-study results and caveats: The number of AZD1222 recipients seropositive at baseline was only 5 to 7. The study sampled repertoires only after the peak T cell response.

Method: immunoSEQ multiplex PCR; TCRdb's copy keeps in-frame clones and lacks some. The sample carries around 170,000 clones, under 95% recorded once. Deletions cut 4 bases from V and 7 bases from J, with 14 bases between. The germline V gene encodes CDR1 SGHNT and CDR2 YYREEE (reference sequence). This CDR3 is built from 13 residues. The sequence was obtained from an adult in good health. The input for sequencing was peripheral blood, taken on day 0 of AZD1222 vaccination. This sequence joins TRBV5-4 and TRBJ1-1; D unresolved. The CDR3 nucleotides read TGTGCCAGCAGCCTGGAGGGTTACCTTGAAGCTTTCTTT. It is translated as CASSLEGYLEAFF. Filled out from reference TRBV5-4 and TRBJ1-1, the complete variable domain reads ETGVTQSPTHLIKTRGQQVTLRCSSQSGHNTVSWYQQALGQGPQFIFQYYREEENGRGNFPPRFSGLQFPNYSSELNVNALELDDSALYLCASSLEGYLEAFFGQGTRLTVV.